This TCR beta chain was sequenced during a study of neurological immune-mediated disorders. This CDR3 comprises 17 residues. The germline gives CDR1 ENHRY, CDR2 SYGVKD. J was trimmed by 4 bases and V by 9 bases; bases with no gene match: 15. The authors produced cDNA by 5'RACE using 10-nucleotide random UMIs. TCRdb called the 5' RACE reads again in MiXCR, with one record for every CDR3 protein. The sample includes tens of thousands of distinct CDR3 sequences, approximately 13% of them seen just once. Regarding time point: longitudinal time-point 3. Serving as healthy controls were blood bank volunteers based in Maryland, USA.

The chain is built from TRBV10-3 and TRBJ2-5; 12 bases agree with TRBD2. The sample was PBMCs. The sequence was obtained from a man between 25 and 39 years old in good health. The CDR3 coding sequence is TGTGCCATTGGAGGGTGGACTAGCGGGACGGACGGAGAGACCCAGTACTTC. Translated: CAIGGWTSGTDGETQYF.